The sequence of this T cell receptor beta chain was determined in a study of blood T cell repertoires in COVID-19. Study details: The United States, Italy and Spain provided the acute and convalescent COVID-19 samples.

Losses at the gene ends were 2 bases for V and 4 bases for J; bases not matched to a gene: 4. This CDR3 has 14 amino acids. Germline V gene lookup returns CDR1 MNHNS and CDR2 SASEGT. Profiling relied on immunoSEQ multiplex PCR, and the TCRdb table lists in-frame clones only, not all of them. This table has 250,000 to 350,000 clones, roughly 87% appearing once. The chain links TRBV6-1 to TRBJ1-2, with 7 bases matching TRBD1. Input material: peripheral blood. This clonotype originated in a woman between 45 and 60 years old who had recovered from COVID-19. The CDR3 is CASSEQGGFYGYTF. As DNA, the CDR3 is TGTGCCAGCAGTGAACAAGGGGGCTTCTATGGCTACACCTTC.